This T cell receptor beta chain was obtained from a study of blood T cell repertoires in COVID-19 (dated by TCRdb to 2020 to 2022). Study-wide context: Samples covering the acute and convalescent phases of COVID-19 were provided by collaborators in the United States, Italy and Spain. The material from the prospective study consisted of cDNA or gDNA derived from T cells, B-cell-depleted T cells, or PBMCs. Deeply sampled blood TCRbeta repertoires from subjects exposed to, actively infected with, or recovered from COVID-19 were included in the dataset. The repertoires were released in a freely available public database meant as a resource for research on the immune response to SARS-CoV-2. The samples were drawn from two sources: the first 160 participants of the ongoing ImmuneRACE study, and 1,254 subjects contributed by 6 global collaborators. A de-identified subject ID, COVID-19 status, age in years and sex were almost always included in the sample metadata. Where HLA class I and class II types were available, the types were taken from metadata supplied by the sample provider, not from assay-based typing.

A note on this clone: It lacks a known antigen. The record has no base qualities; no much larger clone is one base away.

Collaborating institutions collected whole blood in K2EDTA tubes following their own protocols. For TCRbeta analysis, collaborators shipped samples in one of three forms: frozen whole blood, isolated PBMCs, or DNA extracted from either of those sample types. Reading the germline V gene gives CDR1 SNHLY and CDR2 FYNNEI. The CDR3 runs 16 residues from the cysteine to the phenylalanine. Only CDR3 DNA is held: 48 bases, read in frame from base 1. Clipping removes 4 bases from V and 8 bases from J, with 16 as the unmatched junction base count. General study outcomes and caveats: Clinical and demographic metadata were provided uncurated, with the amount varying by source and participant.

TCRbeta CDR3 regions were amplified from genomic DNA using the immunoSEQ Assay, a bias-controlled multiplex PCR. On the authors' methods: The number of nucleated cells in each sample was estimated from the amplification of reference gene primers within the assay. To quantify the absolute abundance of each unique TCRbeta CDR3 rearrangement, sequence reads were collapsed and filtered. For each sample, productive Simpson clonality was calculated as the square root of Simpson's diversity index over productive rearrangements. Here the immuneACCESS table is served through TCRdb, limited to in-frame sequences with V and J called. Missing clones are a known gap in these copies; in checked studies unresolved V genes cover under half, and the rest lacks a known reason. V and J calls and clone size are those listed in that table; D and trimming were worked out from the DNA. This sample comprises 110,000 or so clones, 75% to 90% of them detected only once. Together, the top ten hold about 12% of the sample.

The chain is encoded by TRBV2 joined to TRBJ1-2; TRBD1 aligns with 7 central bases. Sequenced: peripheral blood. The clonotype originates from a human donor in a cohort sampled during active COVID-19. In nucleotides, the sequence is TGTGCCAGCAGTGTCCTCCGGGACAGCCGGTTTGGGGGCTACACCTTC. This yields the protein CASSVLRDSRFGGYTF. Outside the CDR3, residues come from the reference TRBV2 and TRBJ1-2 proteins, so the full variable domain is: EPEVTQTPSHQVTQMGQEVILRCVPISNHLYFYWYRQILGQKVEFLVSFYNNEISEKSEIFDDQFSVERPDGSNFTLKIRSTKLEDSAMYFCASSVLRDSRFGGYTFGSGTRLTVV.